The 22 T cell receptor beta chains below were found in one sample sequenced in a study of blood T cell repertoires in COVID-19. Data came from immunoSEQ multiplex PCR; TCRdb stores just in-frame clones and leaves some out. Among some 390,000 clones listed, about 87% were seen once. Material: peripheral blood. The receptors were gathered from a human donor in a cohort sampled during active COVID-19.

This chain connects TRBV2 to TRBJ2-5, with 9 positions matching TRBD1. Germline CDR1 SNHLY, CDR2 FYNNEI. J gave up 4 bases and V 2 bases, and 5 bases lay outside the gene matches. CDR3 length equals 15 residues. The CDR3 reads CASSELTGGGETQYF. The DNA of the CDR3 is TGTGCCAGCAGTGAATTGACAGGGGGAGGAGAGACCCAGTACTTC.

The CDR3 spells CASSLSSGSLAKNIQYF. In DNA, the CDR3 is TGTGCCAGCAGCCTTTCTAGCGGTAGCTTAGCCAAAAACATTCAGTACTTC. V and J are TRBV7-9 and TRBJ2-4; TRBD2 matches 7 bases. Looked up from germline, CDR1 is SEHNR and CDR2 is FQNEAQ (reference sequence). The CDR3 extends over 17 amino acids. Trimming cost V 5 bases and J 0 bases; bases outside gene matches: 10.

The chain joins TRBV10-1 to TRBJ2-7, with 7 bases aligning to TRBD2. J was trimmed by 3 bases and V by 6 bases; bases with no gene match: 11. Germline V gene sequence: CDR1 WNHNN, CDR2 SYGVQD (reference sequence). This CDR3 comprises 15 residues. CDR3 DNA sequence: TGCGCCAGCAGAGGGTACCCTAGCGGTTGCTACGAGCAGTACTTC. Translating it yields CASRGYPSGCYEQYF.

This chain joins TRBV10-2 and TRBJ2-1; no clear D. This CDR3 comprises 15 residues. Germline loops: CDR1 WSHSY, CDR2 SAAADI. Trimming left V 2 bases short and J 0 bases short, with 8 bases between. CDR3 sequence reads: CASSEPHSSYNEQFF. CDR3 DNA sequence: TGCGCCAGCAGTGAGCCCCATAGCTCCTACAATGAGCAGTTCTTC.

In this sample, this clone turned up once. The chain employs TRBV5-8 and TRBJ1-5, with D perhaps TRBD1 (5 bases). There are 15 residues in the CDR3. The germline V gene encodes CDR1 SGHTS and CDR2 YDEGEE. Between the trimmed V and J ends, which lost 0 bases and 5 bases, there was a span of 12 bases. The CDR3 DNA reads TGTGCCAGCAGCTTGGCGGGCGGGGACCATCAGCCCCAGCATTTT. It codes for CASSLAGGDHQPQHF.

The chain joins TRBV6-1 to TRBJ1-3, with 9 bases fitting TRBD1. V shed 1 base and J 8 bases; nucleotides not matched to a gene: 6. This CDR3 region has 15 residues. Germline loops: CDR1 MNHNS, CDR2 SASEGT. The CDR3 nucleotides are TGTGCCAGCAGTGAAGGTACAGGGGGCGAGGACACCATATATTTT. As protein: CASSEGTGGEDTIYF.

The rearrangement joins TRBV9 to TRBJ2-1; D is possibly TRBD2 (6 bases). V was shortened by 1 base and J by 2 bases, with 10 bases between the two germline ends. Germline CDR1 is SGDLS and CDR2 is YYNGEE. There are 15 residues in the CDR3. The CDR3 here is CASSVLDYAYNEQFF. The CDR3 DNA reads TGTGCCAGCAGCGTATTGGACTACGCCTACAATGAGCAGTTCTTC.

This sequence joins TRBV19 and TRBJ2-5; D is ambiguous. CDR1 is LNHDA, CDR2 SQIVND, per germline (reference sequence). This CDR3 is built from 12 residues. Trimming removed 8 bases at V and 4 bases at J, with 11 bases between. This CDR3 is CASPLSGETQYF. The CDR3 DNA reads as TGTGCCAGTCCCCTATCAGGAGAGACCCAGTACTTC.

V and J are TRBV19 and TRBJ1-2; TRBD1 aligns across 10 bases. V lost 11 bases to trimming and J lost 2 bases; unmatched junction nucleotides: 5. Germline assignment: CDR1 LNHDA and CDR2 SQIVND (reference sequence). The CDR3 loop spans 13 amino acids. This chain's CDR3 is CAERQGANYGYTF. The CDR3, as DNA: TGTGCCGAGAGACAGGGGGCAAACTATGGCTACACCTTC.

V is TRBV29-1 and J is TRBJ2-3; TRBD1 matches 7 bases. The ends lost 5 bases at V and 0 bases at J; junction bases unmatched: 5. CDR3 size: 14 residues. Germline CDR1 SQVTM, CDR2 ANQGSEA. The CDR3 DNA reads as TGCAGCGTTCTCCGACAGGGAAGCACAGATACGCAGTATTTT. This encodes CSVLRQGSTDTQYF.

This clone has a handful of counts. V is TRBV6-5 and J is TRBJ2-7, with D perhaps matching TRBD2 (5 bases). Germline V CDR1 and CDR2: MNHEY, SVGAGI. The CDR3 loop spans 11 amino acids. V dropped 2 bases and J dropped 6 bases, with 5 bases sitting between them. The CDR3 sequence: CASSYRGEQYF. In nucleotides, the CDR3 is TGTGCCAGCAGTTACCGGGGCGAGCAGTACTTC.

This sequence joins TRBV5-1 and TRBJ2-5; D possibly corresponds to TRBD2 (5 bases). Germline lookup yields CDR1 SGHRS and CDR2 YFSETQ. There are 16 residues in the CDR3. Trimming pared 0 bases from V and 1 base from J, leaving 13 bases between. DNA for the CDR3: TGCGCCAGCAGCTTGGGGGCGGTAGGGAGCCAAGAGACCCAGTACTTC. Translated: CASSLGAVGSQETQYF.

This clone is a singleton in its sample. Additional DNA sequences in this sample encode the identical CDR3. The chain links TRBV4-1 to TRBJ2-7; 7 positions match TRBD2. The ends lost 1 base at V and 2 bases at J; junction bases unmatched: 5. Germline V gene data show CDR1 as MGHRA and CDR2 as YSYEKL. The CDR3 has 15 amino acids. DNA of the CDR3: TGCGCCAGCAGCCAAGGGGCGGGGGATACCTACGAGCAGTACTTC. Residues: CASSQGAGDTYEQYF.

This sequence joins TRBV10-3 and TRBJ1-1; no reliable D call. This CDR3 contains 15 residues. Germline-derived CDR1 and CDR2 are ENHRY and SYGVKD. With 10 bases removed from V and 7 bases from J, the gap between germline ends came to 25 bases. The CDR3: CATSGTDEHEGEAFF. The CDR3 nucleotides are TGTGCCACCTCGGGAACGGATGAACATGAGGGTGAAGCTTTCTTT.

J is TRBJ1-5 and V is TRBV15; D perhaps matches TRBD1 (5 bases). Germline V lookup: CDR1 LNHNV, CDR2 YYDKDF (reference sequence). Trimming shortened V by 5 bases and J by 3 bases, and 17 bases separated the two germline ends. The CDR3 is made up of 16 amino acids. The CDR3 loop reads CATSPRRGPPNQPQHF. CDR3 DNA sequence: TGTGCCACCAGCCCCCGGAGGGGACCCCCCAATCAGCCCCAGCATTTT.

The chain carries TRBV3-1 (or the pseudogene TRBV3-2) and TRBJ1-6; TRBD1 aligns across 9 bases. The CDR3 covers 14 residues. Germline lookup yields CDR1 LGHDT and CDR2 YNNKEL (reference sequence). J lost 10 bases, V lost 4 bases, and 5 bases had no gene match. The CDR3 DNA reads TGTGCCAGCAGCCTACAGGGGGCTGGGTCACCCCTCCACTTT. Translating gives CASSLQGAGSPLHF.

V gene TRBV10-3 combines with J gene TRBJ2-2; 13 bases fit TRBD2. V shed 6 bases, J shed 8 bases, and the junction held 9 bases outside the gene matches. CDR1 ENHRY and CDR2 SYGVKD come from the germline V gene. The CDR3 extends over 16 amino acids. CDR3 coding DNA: TGTGCCATCAGGCCCCGGACTAGCGGGAGAGTAGGGGAGCTGTTTTTT. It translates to CAIRPRTSGRVGELFF.

CDR3 loop: CASSLGAAWEQYF. DNA for the CDR3: TGTGCCAGCAGTTTGGGGGCCGCCTGGGAGCAGTACTTC. The chain is built from TRBV6-5 and TRBJ2-7; TRBD1 is a possible D gene (6 bases). V shed 4 bases and J shed 7 bases, with 14 bases lying between them. The CDR3 covers 13 residues. Germline CDR1 MNHEY, CDR2 SVGAGI.

The CDR3 loop is CASRDRAYNEQFF. CDR3 coding DNA: TGTGCCAGCCGGGACAGGGCCTACAATGAGCAGTTCTTC. The chain links TRBV19 to TRBJ2-1; 9 bases are a match to TRBD1. Germline lookup yields CDR1 LNHDA and CDR2 SQIVND (reference sequence). The CDR3 is made up of 13 amino acids. With V trimmed by 9 bases and J by 2 bases, 2 bases remained unmatched.

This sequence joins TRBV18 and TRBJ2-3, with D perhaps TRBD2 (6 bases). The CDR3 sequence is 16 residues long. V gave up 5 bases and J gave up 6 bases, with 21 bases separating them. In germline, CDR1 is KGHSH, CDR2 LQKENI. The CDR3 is CASSAVPGLLGDTQYF. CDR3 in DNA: TGTGCCAGCTCAGCCGTTCCGGGACTCCTTGGGGATACGCAGTATTTT.

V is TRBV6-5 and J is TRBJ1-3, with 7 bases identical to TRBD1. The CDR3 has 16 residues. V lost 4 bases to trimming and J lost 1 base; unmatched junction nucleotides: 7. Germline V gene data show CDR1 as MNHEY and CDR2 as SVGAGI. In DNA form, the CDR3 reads TGTGCCAGCAGTTTGCAAGGGGGCCTTTCTGGAAACACCATATATTTT. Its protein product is CASSLQGGLSGNTIYF.

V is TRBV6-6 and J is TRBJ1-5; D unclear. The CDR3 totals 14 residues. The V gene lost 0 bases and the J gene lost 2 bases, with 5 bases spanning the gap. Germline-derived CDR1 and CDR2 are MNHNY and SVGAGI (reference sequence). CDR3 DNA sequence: TGTGCCAGCAGTTACTCCCCCGGCAATCAGCCCCAGCATTTT. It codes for CASSYSPGNQPQHF.